This T cell receptor (beta chain) derives from a study of blood T cell repertoires in COVID-19 (TCRdb year 2020). At the level of the whole study: Samples from collaborators originated in the United States, Italy and Spain and spanned both the acute and convalescent phases of COVID-19. Deeply sampled blood TCRbeta repertoires from subjects exposed to, actively infected with, or recovered from COVID-19 were included in the dataset. The material from the prospective study consisted of cDNA or gDNA derived from T cells, B-cell-depleted T cells, or PBMCs. The samples were drawn from two sources: the first 160 participants of the ongoing ImmuneRACE study, and approximately 1,300 subjects contributed by 6 global collaborators. The repertoires were made available in a free public database intended to serve as a resource for research on the immune response to SARS-CoV-2. HLA class I and class II types, where available, came from metadata supplied by the sample provider rather than from assay-based typing. The sample metadata nearly always contained a de-identified subject ID, COVID-19 status, age in years and sex. The study at large found these results: How much clinical and demographic metadata was included differed by source and by participant, and the metadata was provided uncurated.

Each collaborating institution followed its own protocols to collect whole blood in K2EDTA tubes. For TCRbeta analysis, collaborator samples were shipped as frozen whole blood, as isolated PBMCs, or as DNA extracted from either sample type. On this clone: Its antigen is unknown. The germline gene is not matched at one end of the junction; a read error may be the cause.

The immunoSEQ Assay, a bias-controlled multiplex PCR, was used to amplify TCRbeta CDR3 regions from genomic DNA. Turning to the authors' computational methods: Nucleated cell counts per sample were estimated from amplification of reference gene primers within the assay. To quantify the absolute abundance of each unique TCRbeta CDR3 rearrangement, sequence reads were collapsed and filtered. For each sample, productive Simpson clonality was calculated by taking the square root of Simpson's diversity index across productive rearrangements. Here the immuneACCESS table is served through TCRdb, limited to in-frame sequences with V and J called. Missing clones are a known gap in these copies; in checked studies unresolved V genes cover under half, and the rest lacks a known reason. V, J and clone size are those of that table, while D and trimming were read from the DNA. Within this sample are under 250,000 clones, with 70% to 90% of them counted one time only. 1.2% to 1.5% of the sample is in the top ten clones.

The germline V gene gives CDR1 as MDHEN and CDR2 as SYDVKM. Taken from cysteine to phenylalanine, the CDR3 has 16 residues. The entry retains the CDR3 DNA only, 48 bases that are in frame from base 1. Sample: peripheral blood. This TCR came from a man older than 75 with acute or convalescent COVID-19. The chain uses TRBV28 and TRBJ2-2, with 9 bases in between that match TRBD2. The CDR3 loop reads CASRALAGTNTGELFF. Read as DNA, the sequence is TGTGCCAGCAGAGCCCTAGCGGGAACGAACACAGGGGAGCTGTTTTTT.